This entry is about one T cell receptor (beta chain). Antigen: not known. This sample was taken from a study of cytomegalovirus exposure and HLA in healthy donors. Study-wide findings and caveats: Most TCR beta V segments were productive about 87% or about 30% of the time in an earlier analysis. According to a later analysis, most TCR beta chains associated with CMV appeared HLA-restricted.

PCR employed 60 Vbeta and 13 Jbeta primers. Profiled with immunoSEQ multiplex PCR; TCRdb holds only in-frame clones, not every one. Seen here are 150,000 to 180,000 clones, 70% to 90% observed once, and the top ten hold around 6%. The germline CDR1 and CDR2 sequences are KGHSH and LQKENI. V lost 3 bases to trimming and J lost 1 base, with 18 bases between them. This CDR3 is built from 18 residues. This chain connects TRBV18 to TRBJ2-2, with TRBD1 as a possible D gene (6 bases). This clonotype was obtained from a woman aged 40-49 years in good health and CMV-seropositive. Sequencing used PBMCs. The CDR3, as DNA: TGTGCCAGCTCACCCTGGATTTCTTCGGGACAGAACACCGGGGAGCTGTTTTTT. Amino acids: CASSPWISSGQNTGELFF.